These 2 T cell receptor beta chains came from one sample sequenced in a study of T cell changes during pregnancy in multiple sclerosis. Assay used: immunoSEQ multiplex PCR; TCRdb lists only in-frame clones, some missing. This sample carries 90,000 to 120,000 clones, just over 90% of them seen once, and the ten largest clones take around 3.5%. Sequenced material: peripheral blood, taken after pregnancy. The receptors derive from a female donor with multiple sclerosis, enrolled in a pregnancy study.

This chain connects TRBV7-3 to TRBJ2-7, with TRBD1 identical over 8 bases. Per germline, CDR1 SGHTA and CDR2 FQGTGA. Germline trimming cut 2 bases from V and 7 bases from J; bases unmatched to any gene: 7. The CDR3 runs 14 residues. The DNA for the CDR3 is TGTGCCAGCAGCTTAGGCCAGGGGGCAGGAGAGCAGTACTTC. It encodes CASSLGQGAGEQYF.

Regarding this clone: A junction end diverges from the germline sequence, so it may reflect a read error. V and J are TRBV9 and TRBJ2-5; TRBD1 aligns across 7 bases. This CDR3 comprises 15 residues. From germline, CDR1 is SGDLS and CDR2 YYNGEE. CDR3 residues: CASSVDPILGQAVNF. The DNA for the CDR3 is TGTGCCAGCAGCGTAGATCCAATACTCGGACAGGCTGTGAACTTC.